These 10 T cell receptor beta chains were all obtained from the same sample, sequenced in a study of blood T cells in healthy people across ages. PCR was performed a second time for about 6 to 11 cycles using a sample-barcoded 5' primer and a J-beta primer mix. TCRdb reanalysed the 5' RACE reads using MiXCR and keeps one entry per CDR3 protein. The table lists 650,000 to 950,000 distinct CDR3 sequences, more than 40% of them singletons. The sample taken for sequencing was blood. These receptors were collected from a man aged 55 to 70 in good health.

This clonotype was picked up a small number of times. V is TRBV3-1 and J is TRBJ2-5, with D possibly matching TRBD1 (6 bases). The J call is uncertain, as TRBJ2-7 better fits the DNA end. The CDR3 has 13 amino acids. Germline loops: CDR1 LGHDT, CDR2 YNNKEL (reference sequence). The CDR3 protein is CASSQVEGVEQYF. The CDR3 DNA reads TGTGCCAGCAGCCAAGTCGAGGGGGTCGAGCAGTACTTC.

The chain couples TRBV12-3 or TRBV12-4 to TRBJ2-1; 8 bases agree with TRBD1. Losses at the gene ends were 5 bases for V and 13 bases for J; bases not matched to a gene: 7. This CDR3 comprises 12 residues. The CDR3 reads CASSLGQADQFF. The CDR3 nucleotides read TGTGCCAGCAGTCTGGGACAGGCCGATCAGTTCTTC.

The V and J genes are TRBV12-3 or TRBV12-4 and TRBJ2-3; the D is unclear. CDR3 length equals 12 residues. The V and J ends lost 6 bases and 5 bases respectively, with 9 bases between them. CDR3 nucleotides: TGTGCCAGCAGACCACTTGAAGATACGCAGTATTTT. It yields the protein CASRPLEDTQYF.

J is TRBJ2-1 and V is TRBV20-1; D call uncertain. Germline CDR1 and CDR2: DFQATT and SNEGSKA (reference sequence). The CDR3 has 11 amino acids. V shed 5 bases and J shed 4 bases, with 6 bases lying between them. This CDR3 is CSAHRYNEQFF. CDR3 coding DNA: TGCAGTGCTCATCGATACAATGAGCAGTTCTTC.

This clonotype has a handful of counts. V usage is TRBV7-3 and J usage is TRBJ2-5, with D possibly TRBD2 on 6 matching bases. V was trimmed by 5 bases and J by 3 bases, leaving 10 bases between them. The germline V gene encodes CDR1 SGHTA and CDR2 FQGTGA. The CDR3 extends over 13 amino acids. The CDR3 here is CASSRSGKETQYF. The CDR3 DNA reads TGTGCCAGCAGCCGTAGCGGTAAAGAGACCCAGTACTTC. The entire variable domain, with the rest obtained from reference TRBV7-3 and TRBJ2-5, is as follows: GAGVSQTPSNKVTEKGKYVELRCDPISGHTALYWYRQSLGQGPEFLIYFQGTGAADDSGLPNDRFFAVRPEGSVSTLKIQRTERGDSAVYLCASSRSGKETQYFGPGTRLLVL.

This chain joins TRBV2 and TRBJ2-7; D unresolved. The ends were cut back, 5 bases at V and 6 bases at J, with 17 bases in the middle. There are 14 residues in the CDR3. Germline V gene data show CDR1 as SNHLY and CDR2 as FYNNEI. CDR3 protein: CASSQVYKGGEQYF. DNA of the CDR3: TGTGCCAGCAGTCAAGTTTACAAGGGTGGCGAGCAGTACTTC.

This clonotype was counted a few times. The chain employs TRBV24-1 and TRBJ2-1; D might be TRBD1 or TRBD2, each matching 5 bases. CDR1 and CDR2 from the germline V gene are KGHDR and SFDVKD. The CDR3 covers 15 residues. V lost 4 bases to trimming and J lost 10 bases, with 19 bases between them. This chain's CDR3 is CATSDRTGPQGEQFF. The CDR3, as DNA: TGTGCCACCAGTGACCGGACTGGTCCCCAGGGCGAGCAGTTCTTC.

This clonotype has at least ten counts. The rearrangement joins TRBV11-3 to TRBJ1-2; 8 bases are a match to TRBD1. This CDR3 is 14 amino acids long. Per germline, CDR1 SGHNT and CDR2 YENEEA. V lost 3 bases to trimming and J lost 6 bases; unmatched junction nucleotides: 6. The CDR3 nucleotides are TGTGCCAGCAGCTTGAGGACAGGGAAGGATGGCTACACCTTC. Translating gives CASSLRTGKDGYTF.

This chain uses TRBV4-1 with TRBJ2-1; D is perhaps TRBD1 (5 bases). V lost 0 bases, J lost 5 bases, and 11 bases lay in between. There are 15 residues in the CDR3. The germline V gene encodes CDR1 MGHRA and CDR2 YSYEKL. The CDR3 DNA reads TGCGCCAGCAGCCAAGAAGGGGTCAGCGACAATGAGCAGTTCTTC. The encoded protein is CASSQEGVSDNEQFF.

The genes are TRBV20-1 and TRBJ2-1; 9 positions match TRBD1. Per the germline V gene, CDR1 is DFQATT and CDR2 is SNEGSKA (reference sequence). V trimming: 2 bases; J trimming: 4 bases; junction bases outside the gene matches: 6. CDR3 length equals 15 residues. The CDR3 bases are TGCAGTGCTAGACCACAGGGGGCAAGATACAATGAGCAGTTCTTC. This sequence encodes CSARPQGARYNEQFF.